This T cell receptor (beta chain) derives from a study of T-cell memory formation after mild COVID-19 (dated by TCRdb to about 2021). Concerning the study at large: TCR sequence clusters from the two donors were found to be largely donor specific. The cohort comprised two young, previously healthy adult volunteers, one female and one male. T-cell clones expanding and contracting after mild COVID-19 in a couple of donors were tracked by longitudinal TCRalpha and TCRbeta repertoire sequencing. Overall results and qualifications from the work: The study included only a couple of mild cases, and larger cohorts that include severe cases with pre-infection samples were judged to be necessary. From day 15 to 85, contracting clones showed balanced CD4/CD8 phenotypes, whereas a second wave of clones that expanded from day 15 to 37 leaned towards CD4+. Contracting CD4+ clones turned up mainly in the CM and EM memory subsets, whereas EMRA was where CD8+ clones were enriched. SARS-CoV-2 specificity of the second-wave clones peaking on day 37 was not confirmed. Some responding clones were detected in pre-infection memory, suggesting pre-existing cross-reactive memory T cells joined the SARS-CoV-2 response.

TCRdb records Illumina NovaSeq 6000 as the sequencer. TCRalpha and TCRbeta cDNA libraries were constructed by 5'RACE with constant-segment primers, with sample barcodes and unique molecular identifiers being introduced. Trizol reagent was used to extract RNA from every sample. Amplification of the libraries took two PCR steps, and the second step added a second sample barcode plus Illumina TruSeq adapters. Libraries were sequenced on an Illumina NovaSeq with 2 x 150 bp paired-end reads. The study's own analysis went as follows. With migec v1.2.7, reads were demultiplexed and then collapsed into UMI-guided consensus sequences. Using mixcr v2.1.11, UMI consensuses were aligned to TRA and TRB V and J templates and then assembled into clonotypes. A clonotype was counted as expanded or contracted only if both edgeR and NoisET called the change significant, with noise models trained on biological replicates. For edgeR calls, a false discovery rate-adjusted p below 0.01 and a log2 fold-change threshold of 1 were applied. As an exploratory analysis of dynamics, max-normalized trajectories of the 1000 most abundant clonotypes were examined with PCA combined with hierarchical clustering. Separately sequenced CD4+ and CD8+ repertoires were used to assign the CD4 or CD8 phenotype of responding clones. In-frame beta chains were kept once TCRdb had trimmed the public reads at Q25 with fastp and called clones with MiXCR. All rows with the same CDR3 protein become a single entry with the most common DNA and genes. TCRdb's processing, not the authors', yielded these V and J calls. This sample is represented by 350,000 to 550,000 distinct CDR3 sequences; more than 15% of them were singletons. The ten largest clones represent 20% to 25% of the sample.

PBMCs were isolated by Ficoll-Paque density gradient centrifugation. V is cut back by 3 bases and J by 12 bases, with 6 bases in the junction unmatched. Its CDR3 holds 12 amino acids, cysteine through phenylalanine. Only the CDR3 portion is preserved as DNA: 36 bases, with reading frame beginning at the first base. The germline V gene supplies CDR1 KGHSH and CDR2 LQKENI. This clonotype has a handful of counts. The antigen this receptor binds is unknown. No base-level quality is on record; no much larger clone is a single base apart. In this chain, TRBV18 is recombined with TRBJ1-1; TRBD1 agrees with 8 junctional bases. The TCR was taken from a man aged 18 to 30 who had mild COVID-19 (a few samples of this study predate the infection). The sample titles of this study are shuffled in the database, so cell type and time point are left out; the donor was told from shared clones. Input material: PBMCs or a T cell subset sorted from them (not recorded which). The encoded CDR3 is CASSPTGGGTFF. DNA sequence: TGTGCCAGCTCACCCACAGGGGGAGGAACTTTCTTT.